This entry features one TCR beta chain sequence. Its target is unknown. A much larger clone is a single base away; this may be a read error. Out of around 9.4 ml of fresh peripheral blood, PBMCs were obtained. The data belong to a study of Graves' ophthalmopathy and Graves' hyperthyroidism. General study results and limits: The model achieved approximately 71% sensitivity and roughly 72% specificity for ophthalmopathy progression. Most clonotypes expanded in thyroid above 0.001 frequency were present in blood too.

RNA transcripts were the template, and TCR beta CDR3 regions were amplified from them. HTBI-primed RT-PCR formed the first round, and a multiplex PCR formed the second. TCRdb re-derived calls from the multiplex PCR reads in MiXCR, one entry per CDR3 protein. The repertoire holds fewer than 250,000 distinct CDR3 sequences, with under 30% as singletons. Germline V gene lookup returns CDR1 SGHRS and CDR2 YFSETQ. The CDR3 contains 16 residues. The chain combines TRBV5-1 with TRBJ2-4; possible D gene TRBD1, 5 bases. The clonotype was recovered from a middle-aged man with Graves' ophthalmopathy. Sequencing used peripheral blood. The CDR3: CASSLVQGLAKNIQHF. CDR3 sequence (DNA): TGCGCCAGCAGCTTGGTTCAGGGATTAGCCAAAAACATTCAGCACTTC.